Listed here are 23 T cell receptor beta chains from one sample, sequenced in a study of blood T cell repertoires in COVID-19. Measured with immunoSEQ multiplex PCR; TCRdb has only the in-frame clones, and not every one. The sample lists about 220,000 clones, around 81% occurring once. Sequenced: peripheral blood. Source of these receptors: a human donor in a cohort sampled during active COVID-19.

The rearrangement links TRBV28 to TRBJ1-4; 7 bases fit TRBD1. The CDR3 is 12 residues long. The germline CDR1 and CDR2 sequences are MDHEN and SYDVKM. The ends lost 11 bases at V and 8 bases at J; junction bases unmatched: 8. CDR3 sequence: CAGRGRNEKLFF. CDR3 bases: TGTGCCGGAAGGGGGCGCAACGAAAAACTGTTTTTT.

CDR3 in DNA: TGTGCCACCAGCTCCTTGGTTCCTCGTCGGGGGAGGCAGTTCTTC. As protein: CATSSLVPRRGRQFF. The chain has TRBV15 and TRBJ2-1; a possible D gene is TRBD2 (6 bases). Looked up from germline, CDR1 is LNHNV and CDR2 is YYDKDF (reference sequence). CDR3 length equals 15 residues. Trimming stripped 5 bases from V and 12 bases from J, with 23 bases between. Complete variable domain (other parts from reference TRBV15 and TRBJ2-1): DAMVIQNPRYQVTQFGKPVTLSCSQTLNHNVMYWYQQKSSQAPKLLFHYYDKDFNNEADTPDNFQSRRPNTSFCFLDIRSPGLGDTAMYLCATSSLVPRRGRQFFGPGTRLTVL.

This clone was recorded only once. This chain links TRBV6-4 with TRBJ2-3; the D gene is possibly TRBD2 (5 bases). The CDR3 length is 13 residues. The germline V and J ends were trimmed by 2 bases and 8 bases, with 11 bases remaining between them. Germline CDR1 and CDR2: MRHNA and SNTAGT. Here the CDR3 reads CASSDEGASTQYF. Written as DNA, the CDR3 is TGTGCCAGCAGTGACGAGGGCGCGAGTACGCAGTATTTT.

The chain couples TRBV28 to TRBJ1-5; 9 bases align to TRBD1. Trimming removed 0 bases from V and 3 bases from J; junction bases left unmatched: 3. From germline, CDR1 is MDHEN and CDR2 SYDVKM. CDR3 length equals 16 residues. CDR3 in DNA: TGTGCCAGCAGTTTATGGGGGACAGGGAACAATCAGCCCCAGCATTTT. Its translation is CASSLWGTGNNQPQHF.

The V and J genes are TRBV6-5 and TRBJ1-5, with 9 bases that match TRBD1. V dropped 7 bases and J dropped 6; count of bases not matched to a gene: 7. The CDR3 spans 14 residues. The germline V gene has CDR1 MNHEY and CDR2 SVGAGI. CDR3 loop: CASTLDRGGQPQHF. As DNA, the CDR3 is TGTGCCAGCACCCTGGACAGGGGCGGTCAGCCCCAGCATTTT.

This clone was seen ten or more times. The chain is built from TRBV5-4 and TRBJ1-6; 7 positions match TRBD1. Germline CDR1 is SGHNT and CDR2 is YYREEE (reference sequence). J was trimmed by 2 bases and V by 2 bases; bases with no gene match: 1. This CDR3 comprises 15 residues. CDR3 in amino acids: CASSFDRAYNSPLHF. CDR3 DNA sequence: TGTGCCAGCAGCTTCGACAGGGCCTATAATTCACCCCTCCACTTT.

This sequence joins TRBV7-3 and TRBJ2-2; possibly TRBD1 for D (6 bases). CDR3 length: 17 amino acids. Trimming shortened V by 5 bases and J by 6 bases, and 22 bases separated the two germline ends. Germline V CDR1 and CDR2: SGHTA, FQGTGA. CDR3 region: CASSQGYDQGIAGELFF. Written as DNA, the CDR3 is TGTGCCAGCAGCCAGGGGTACGATCAGGGAATCGCCGGGGAGCTGTTTTTT.

With regard to this clone: Other DNA sequences in the same sample also yield this CDR3. This chain joins TRBV28 and TRBJ1-1; D is unresolved. The CDR3 has 12 residues. Germline-derived CDR1 and CDR2 are MDHEN and SYDVKM. Trimming removed 7 bases at V and 4 bases at J, with 10 bases between. The CDR3 spells CASNLGVTEAFF. CDR3 in DNA: TGTGCCAGCAACTTGGGAGTCACTGAAGCTTTCTTT.

This chain uses TRBV6-5 with TRBJ2-1; perhaps TRBD2 as D (6 bases). This CDR3 has 13 residues. Trimming took off 7 bases at V and 8 bases at J, with 15 bases between the two ends. Looked up from germline, CDR1 is MNHEY and CDR2 is SVGAGI. The CDR3 bases are TGTGCCAGCACCGGGGAGGTCGTGCATGAGCAGTTCTTC. It specifies CASTGEVVHEQFF.

The gene calls are TRBV19 and TRBJ1-5, with D unresolved. Trimming took 3 bases from V and 6 from J, leaving 12 bases between them. The CDR3 is 14 amino acids. CDR1 is LNHDA, CDR2 SQIVND, per germline (reference sequence). CDR3 region: CASSMVEGGQPQHF. CDR3 nucleotides: TGTGCCAGTAGTATGGTGGAGGGAGGTCAGCCCCAGCATTTT.

As for this clone: It may be a read error: a sequence one base away is much more abundant. V and J are TRBV12-3 or TRBV12-4 and TRBJ2-7; D is undetermined. Trimming removed 4 bases from V and 3 bases from J, with 4 bases in between. This CDR3 has 11 residues. The chain's CDR3 is CASSSFYEQYF. The CDR3 coding sequence is TGTGCCAGCAGTTCCTTCTACGAGCAGTACTTC.

The chain carries TRBV7-6 and TRBJ2-6; TRBD1 matches at 8 bases. V trimming: 1 base; J trimming: 4 bases; junction bases outside the gene matches: 9. This CDR3 comprises 18 residues. Germline CDR1 SGHVS, CDR2 FNYEAQ. DNA for the CDR3: TGTGCCAGCAGCTTAGGCGGACAGGGCACGACCGGGGCCAACGTCCTGACTTTC. This gives the protein CASSLGGQGTTGANVLTF. Complete variable domain (other parts from reference TRBV7-6 and TRBJ2-6): GAGVSQSPRYKVTKRGQDVALRCDPISGHVSLYWYRQALGQGPEFLTYFNYEAQQDKSGLPNDRFSAERPEGSISTLTIQRTEQRDSAMYRCASSLGGQGTTGANVLTFGAGSRLTVL.

This chain uses TRBV5-4 with TRBJ1-2, with D possibly being TRBD1 (5 bases). Germline CDR1 and CDR2: SGHNT and YYREEE (reference sequence). V lost 4 bases and J lost 2, with 12 bases in between. This CDR3 is built from 14 residues. CDR3 DNA sequence: TGTGCCAGCAGCCTTCGGGGGGGGAACTATGGCTACACCTTC. The encoded protein is CASSLRGGNYGYTF. Supplemented by reference TRBV5-4 and TRBJ1-2, the full variable domain reads ETGVTQSPTHLIKTRGQQVTLRCSSQSGHNTVSWYQQALGQGPQFIFQYYREEENGRGNFPPRFSGLQFPNYSSELNVNALELDDSALYLCASSLRGGNYGYTFGSGTRLTVV.

The V and J genes are TRBV7-2 and TRBJ1-5; D call uncertain. The CDR3 is 14 amino acids. Trimming removed 5 bases from V and 9 bases from J, with 17 bases in between. CDR1 and CDR2 (germline): SGHTA, FQGNSA. The CDR3 spells CASSQSGDSGPQHF. Here the CDR3 DNA reads TGTGCCAGCAGCCAATCGGGTGACTCTGGGCCCCAGCATTTT. Complete variable domain (other parts from reference TRBV7-2 and TRBJ1-5): GAGVSQSPSNKVTEKGKDVELRCDPISGHTALYWYRQSLGQGLEFLIYFQGNSAPDKSGLPSDRFSAERTGGSVSTLTIQRTQQEDSAVYLCASSQSGDSGPQHFGDGTRLSIL.

This clone was recorded a few times. The chain uses TRBV5-5 and TRBJ2-2; 9 bases are a match to TRBD1. After removal of 1 base from V and 4 bases from J, the junction contained 5 bases not matched to a gene. The CDR3 is made up of 16 amino acids. Per germline, CDR1 SGHKS and CDR2 YYEKEE (reference sequence). DNA for the CDR3: TGTGCCAGCAGCTTGAGACAGGGGGTTGGCACCGGGGAGCTGTTTTTT. This encodes CASSLRQGVGTGELFF.

This clone showed up just once. The chain employs TRBV28 and TRBJ2-7, with TRBD1 matching over 8 bases. CDR1 is MDHEN and CDR2 is SYDVKM in the germline V gene. V was clipped by 8 bases and J by 4 bases; unmatched bases: 4. This CDR3 region has 12 residues. The CDR3 bases are TGTGCCAGCCAGGGGGCGTGGTACGAGCAGTACTTC. It encodes CASQGAWYEQYF. Drawing the rest from reference TRBV28 and TRBJ2-7, the complete variable domain is DVKVTQSSRYLVKRTGEKVFLECVQDMDHENMFWYRQDPGLGLRLIYFSYDVKMKEKGDIPEGYSVSREKKERFSLILESASTNQTSMYLCASQGAWYEQYFGPGTRLTVT.

The V call is TRBV2, the J call TRBJ1-1; the match to TRBD1 covers 7 bases. The CDR3 is 15 residues long. The germline V gene encodes CDR1 SNHLY and CDR2 FYNNEI. V lost 3 bases, J lost 10 bases, and 14 bases stayed unmatched. The chain's CDR3 is CASSDAGNRGAGAFF. CDR3 DNA: TGTGCCAGCAGTGACGCCGGGAACAGGGGAGCCGGAGCTTTCTTT.

This rearrangement joins TRBV5-4 to TRBJ2-3; D might be TRBD2 (6 bases). The ends were cut back, 4 bases at V and 5 bases at J, with 11 bases in the middle. CDR1 is SGHNT and CDR2 is YYREEE in the germline V gene (reference sequence). This CDR3 comprises 13 residues. CDR3 nucleotide sequence: TGTGCCAGCAGCCTCCCGGGGGTAGATACGCAGTATTTT. Translation gives CASSLPGVDTQYF.

The rearrangement joins TRBV3-1 (or the pseudogene TRBV3-2) to TRBJ2-3; 14 bases line up with TRBD2. Germline-derived CDR1 and CDR2 are LGHDT and YNNKEL (reference sequence). The CDR3 length is 16 residues. J lost 3 bases, V lost 7 bases, and 6 bases had no gene match. The CDR3 loop is CASTPRLAGGTDTQYF. The CDR3 DNA is TGTGCCAGCACCCCCCGACTAGCGGGAGGGACAGATACGCAGTATTTT.

The genes are TRBV11-2 and TRBJ2-6, with 7 bases that match TRBD1. The CDR3 sequence is 16 residues long. The germline CDR1 and CDR2 sequences are SGHAT and FQNNGV. J was trimmed by 0 bases and V by 6 bases; bases with no gene match: 5. Here the CDR3 reads CASRSTGDSGANVLTF. CDR3 nucleotides: TGTGCCAGCAGATCTACAGGGGACTCTGGGGCCAACGTCCTGACTTTC.

This clone came up a few times. CDR3 region: CASSRGHRTDTQYF. CDR3 coding DNA: TGTGCCAGCAGCCGAGGACATCGCACAGATACGCAGTATTTT. This sequence joins TRBV11-3 and TRBJ2-3; TRBD1 might be the D (5 bases). The V and J ends lost 5 bases and 1 base respectively, with 10 bases between them. This CDR3 is 14 amino acids long. CDR1 is SGHNT and CDR2 is YENEEA in the germline V gene. Variable domain in full (rest from reference TRBV11-3 and TRBJ2-3): EAGVVQSPRYKIIEKKQPVAFWCNPISGHNTLYWYLQNLGQGPELLIRYENEEAVDDSQLPKDRFSAERLKGVDSTLKIQPAELGDSAVYLCASSRGHRTDTQYFGPGTRLTVL.

V gene TRBV27 combines with J gene TRBJ1-2, with D possibly TRBD1 on 5 matching bases. The CDR3 length is 13 residues. Trimming took 2 bases from V and 4 from J, leaving 8 bases between them. Germline CDR1 reads MNHEY; CDR2 reads SMNVEV (reference sequence). CDR3 in DNA: TGTGCCAGCAGTTTAGACAGAGCCTATGGCTACACCTTC. This translates into CASSLDRAYGYTF.

This chain connects TRBV5-1 to TRBJ1-1; D uncertain. The CDR3 is 15 amino acids. Germline CDR1 reads SGHRS; CDR2 reads YFSETQ. Trimming cost V 4 bases and J 5 bases, with 18 bases left between them. The CDR3 protein is CASSPLRVVRTEAFF. The DNA of the CDR3 is TGCGCCAGCAGCCCCCTACGGGTTGTGCGGACTGAAGCTTTCTTT.